The rows below give T cell receptor beta chains drawn from one sample of a study of cytomegalovirus exposure and HLA in healthy donors. TCRdb's table, derived via immunoSEQ multiplex PCR, lists solely in-frame clones and lacks some. The sample consists of 150,000 or so clones, 82% of them appearing once. Sequences were obtained from PBMCs. All receptors come from a male donor in good health and CMV-seronegative. Both conserved end residues are part of each CDR3. Each record gives: J gene, CDR3 length, V gene, CDR3 protein.

>TRBJ1-1|15|TRBV6-1
CASGQRSLTGTEAFF
>TRBJ1-1|14|TRBV7-3
CASSSRQGLSEAFF
>TRBJ2-2|16|TRBV19
CASSIRGSQVGGELFF
>TRBJ2-7|15|TRBV11-2
CASSSNVAGPYEQYF
>TRBJ2-7|17|TRBV5-6
CASSLNSGRPGSYEQYF
>TRBJ2-1|16|TRBV11-3
CASSLRFGGIINEQFF
>TRBJ2-1|14|TRBV5-5
CASSLGTSIDEQFF
>TRBJ1-1|13|TRBV11-2
CASSHGGRLDAFF
>TRBJ2-7|19|TRBV9
CASSTYPGGALGVGNEQYF
>TRBJ1-5|19|TRBV7-9
CSSSLAEGQILSSNQPQHF
>TRBJ2-2|13|TRBV6-4
CASKRANTGELFF
>TRBJ1-5|16|TRBV15
CATSRPPRGRNQPQHF
>TRBJ1-1|16|TRBV9
CASSVTEGRAGTEAFF
>TRBJ1-1|14|TRBV5-1
CASSLEGANTEAFF
>TRBJ2-5|14|TRBV19
CASSIAGGQETQYF
>TRBJ2-7|13|TRBV5-4
CASSFPGTYEQYF
>TRBJ2-1|16|TRBV6-1
CASSVTGWDPYNEQFF
>TRBJ1-6|16|TRBV5-6
CASSNRWDRVNSPLHF
>TRBJ1-1|13|TRBV6-5
CASSSQGAAEAFF
>TRBJ1-6|15|TRBV19
CASISGGSYNSPLHF
>TRBJ2-1|11|TRBV5-1
CASSPETEQFF
>TRBJ2-3|14|TRBV18
CASSPRQGTDTQYF
>TRBJ1-6|17|TRBV14
CASSQAGGARNNSPLHF
>TRBJ2-3|13|TRBV28
CATTGDSTDTQYF
>TRBJ2-7|15|TRBV2
CASSEDSRSSYEQYF
>TRBJ2-7|13|TRBV27
CASSFAGDYEQYF
>TRBJ1-1|16|TRBV10-3
CAISLQKVGVDTEAFF
>TRBJ1-1|14|TRBV6-5
CASSPTGSRTEAFF
>TRBJ1-1|14|TRBV19
CASSIGQANTEAFF
>TRBJ1-2|13|TRBV2
CASSDGGSYGYTF
>TRBJ1-2|10|TRBV20-1
CSVGLGGYTF
>TRBJ2-6|17|TRBV4-2
CASSQLESDSGANVLTF
>TRBJ1-4|16|TRBV18
CASSPPIGRKVEKLFF
>TRBJ2-7|16|TRBV19
CASSPAGSGRSYEQYF
>TRBJ1-1|14|TRBV2
CASSLQGLNTEAFF
>TRBJ2-2|17|TRBV5-1
CASSLAAGTANTGELFF
>TRBJ1-5|14|TRBV28
CASHTGGINQPQHF
>TRBJ2-2|13|TRBV4-1
CASSPPTSGELFF
>TRBJ1-6|20|TRBV6-1
CASSQGGWQGKRTYNSPLHF
>TRBJ2-6|16|TRBV29-1
CSVRDRAGSGANVLTF
>TRBJ1-1|14|TRBV2
CASSELGGRTEAFF
>TRBJ2-7|13|TRBV4-1
CASSQDPPDEQYF
>TRBJ2-1|16|TRBV6-6
CASTDDTGTSGSVGFF